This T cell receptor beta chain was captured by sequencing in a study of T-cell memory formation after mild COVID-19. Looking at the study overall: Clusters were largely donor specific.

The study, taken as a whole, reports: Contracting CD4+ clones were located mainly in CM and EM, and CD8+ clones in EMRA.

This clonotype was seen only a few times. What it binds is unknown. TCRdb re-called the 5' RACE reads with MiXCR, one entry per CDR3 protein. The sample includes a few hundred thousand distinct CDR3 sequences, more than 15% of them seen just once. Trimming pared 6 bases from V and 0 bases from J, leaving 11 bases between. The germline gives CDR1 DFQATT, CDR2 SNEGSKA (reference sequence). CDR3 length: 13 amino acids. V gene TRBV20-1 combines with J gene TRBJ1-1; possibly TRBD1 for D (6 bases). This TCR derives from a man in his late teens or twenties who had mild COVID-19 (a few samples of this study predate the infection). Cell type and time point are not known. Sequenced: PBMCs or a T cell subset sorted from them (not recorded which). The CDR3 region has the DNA TGCAGTGCATCCGGGACATTGAACACTGAAGCTTTCTTT. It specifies CSASGTLNTEAFF.